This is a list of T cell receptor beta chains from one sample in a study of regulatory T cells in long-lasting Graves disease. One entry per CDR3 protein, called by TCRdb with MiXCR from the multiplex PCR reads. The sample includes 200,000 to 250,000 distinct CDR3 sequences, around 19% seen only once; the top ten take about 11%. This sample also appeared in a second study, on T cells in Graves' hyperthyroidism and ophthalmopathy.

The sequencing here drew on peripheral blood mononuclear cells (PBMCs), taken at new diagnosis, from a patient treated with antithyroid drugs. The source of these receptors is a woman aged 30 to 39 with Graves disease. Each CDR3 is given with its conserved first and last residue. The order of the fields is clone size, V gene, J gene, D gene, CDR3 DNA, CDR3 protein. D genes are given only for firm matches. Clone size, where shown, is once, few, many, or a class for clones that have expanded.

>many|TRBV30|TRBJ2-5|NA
TGTGCCTGGCAGCGCGGCAGTCAAGGTTCCCAGTACTTC
CAWQRGSQGSQYF
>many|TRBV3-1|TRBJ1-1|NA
TGTGCCAGCAGCCAAGATGGAGGGGGGGGAGCTTTCTTT
CASSQDGGGGAFF
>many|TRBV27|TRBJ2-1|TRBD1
TGTGCCAGCAGCCCGACAGGGGTCTACAATGAGCAGTTCTTC
CASSPTGVYNEQFF
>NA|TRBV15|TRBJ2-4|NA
TGTGCCACCAGCAGAGATGGGGGGTATCCCGCCAAAAACATTCAGTACTTC
CATSRDGGYPAKNIQYF
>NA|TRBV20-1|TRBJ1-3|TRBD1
TGCAGTGCCCGGGGCGACAGGGGGCCCTATGGGGCCTCTGGAAACACCATATATTTT
CSARGDRGPYGASGNTIYF
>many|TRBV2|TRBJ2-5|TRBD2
TGTGCCAGCAGTGAAGGGGCTAGCGGAGCGCAAGAGACCCAGTACTTC
CASSEGASGAQETQYF
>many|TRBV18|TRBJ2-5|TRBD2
TGTGCCAGCTCACCACGACTAGCGGATCAAGAGACCCAGTACTTC
CASSPRLADQETQYF
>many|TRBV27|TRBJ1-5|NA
TGTGCCAGCAGTTTATCAGGGTATGAGGCGGGTCAGCCCCAGCATTTT
CASSLSGYEAGQPQHF
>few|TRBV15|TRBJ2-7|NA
TGTGCCACCAGCAGAGTTTCCGGGGGCTTTGACTACGAGCAGTACTTC
CATSRVSGGFDYEQYF
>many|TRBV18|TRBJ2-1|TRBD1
TGTGCCAGCTCAGACCCGGGACAGGGGACGAATGAGCAGTTCTTC
CASSDPGQGTNEQFF
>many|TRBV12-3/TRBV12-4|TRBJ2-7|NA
TGTGCCAGCAGCCTAACCGGGACACTTTCCTACGAGCAGTACTTC
CASSLTGTLSYEQYF
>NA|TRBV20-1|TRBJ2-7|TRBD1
TGCAGTGCAGTCGGGACAGGGATAATCTACGAGCAGTACTTC
CSAVGTGIIYEQYF
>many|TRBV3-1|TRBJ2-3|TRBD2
TGTGCCAGCAGCCAAGATCTGACTAGCGGGAGGTATGATGAGCAGTATTTT
CASSQDLTSGRYDEQYF
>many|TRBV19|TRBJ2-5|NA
TGTGCCAGTAGTGGAAGTTTAAGGGGGGCGACCCAGTACTTC
CASSGSLRGATQYF
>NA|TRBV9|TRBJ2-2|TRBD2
TGTGCCAGCAGCGTGGGCCTAGCGGGGTACTCTGCCGGGGAGCTGTTTTTT
CASSVGLAGYSAGELFF